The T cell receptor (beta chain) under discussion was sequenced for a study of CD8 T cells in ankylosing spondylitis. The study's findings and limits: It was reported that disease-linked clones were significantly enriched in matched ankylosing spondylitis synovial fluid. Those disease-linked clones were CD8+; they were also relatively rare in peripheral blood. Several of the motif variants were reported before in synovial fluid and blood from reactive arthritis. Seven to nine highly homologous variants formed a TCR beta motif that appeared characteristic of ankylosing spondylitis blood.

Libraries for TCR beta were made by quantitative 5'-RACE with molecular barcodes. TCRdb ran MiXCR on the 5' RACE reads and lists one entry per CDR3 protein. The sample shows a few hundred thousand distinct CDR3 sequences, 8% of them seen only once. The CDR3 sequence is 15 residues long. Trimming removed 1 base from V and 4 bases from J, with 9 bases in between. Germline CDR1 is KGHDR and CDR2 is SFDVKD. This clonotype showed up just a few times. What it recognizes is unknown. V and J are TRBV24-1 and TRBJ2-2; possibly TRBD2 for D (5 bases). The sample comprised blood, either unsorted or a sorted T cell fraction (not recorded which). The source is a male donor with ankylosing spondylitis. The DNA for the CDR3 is TGTGCCACCAGTGATTTCAGGAGGAGCACCGGGGAGCTGTTTTTT. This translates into CATSDFRRSTGELFF.